A selection of T cell receptor beta chains follows, all from one sample in a study of CD8+ T cells in alopecia areata. The repertoire was sequenced with immunoSEQ multiplex PCR; TCRdb's copy has only in-frame clones and lacks some. The sample includes some 30,000 clones, about three quarters of them seen just once. The sample comprised NKG2D-low CD8+ T cells sorted from blood. These receptors came from a human donor with alopecia areata. CDR3s include the opening cysteine and the closing phenylalanine or tryptophan. D genes are given only for firm matches. The size entry is marked missing in some rows and otherwise reads once, few, many or a size class.

>NA|TRBD2|TRBV29-1|TRBJ2-1
CSADGGTSRSYNEQFF
TGCAGCGCCGATGGCGGGACTAGCCGCTCCTACAATGAGCAGTTCTTC
>NA|NA|TRBV18|TRBJ2-5
CASSPSQQGPQETQYF
TGTGCCAGCTCACCGAGCCAACAGGGCCCCCAAGAGACCCAGTACTTC
>NA|NA|TRBV29-1|TRBJ1-1
CSVVGGPLEGAFF
TGCAGCGTTGTAGGTGGACCCCTGGAGGGAGCTTTCTTT
>NA|NA|TRBV18|TRBJ2-7
CASSPQASPYYEQYF
TGTGCCAGCTCACCGCAGGCATCGCCGTACTACGAGCAGTACTTC
>once|NA|TRBV28|TRBJ2-7
CASSLPGREQYF
TGTGCCAGCAGTTTACCAGGGCGAGAGCAGTACTTC
>few|NA|TRBV9|TRBJ1-1
CASSKRGPTEAFF
TGTGCCAGCAGTAAACGGGGGCCCACTGAAGCTTTCTTT
>NA|TRBD1|TRBV5-1|TRBJ2-3
CASSSGTVFTDTQYF
TGCGCCAGCAGCTCTGGGACAGTTTTCACAGATACGCAGTATTTT
>NA|TRBD1|TRBV28|TRBJ1-2
CASSTRQGDSYGYTF
TGTGCCAGCAGCACCCGACAGGGTGATAGCTATGGCTACACCTTC
>NA|TRBD2|TRBV7-9|TRBJ2-1
CASSSERDGYNEQFF
TGTGCCAGCAGCTCTGAGCGGGACGGCTACAATGAGCAGTTCTTC
>NA|NA|TRBV30|TRBJ2-7
CAWNLGGLSYEQYF
TGTGCCTGGAATTTGGGGGGGCTTTCCTACGAGCAGTACTTC
>NA|NA|TRBV29-1|TRBJ2-7
CSVAHGGGGYEQYF
TGCAGCGTTGCCCACGGCGGGGGCGGCTACGAGCAGTACTTC
>few|TRBD2|TRBV7-2|TRBJ2-1
CASEPGLAGDEQFF
TGTGCCAGCGAACCGGGACTAGCGGGTGATGAGCAGTTCTTC
>NA|TRBD1|TRBV2|TRBJ2-3
CASSVATGVSTDTQYF
TGTGCCAGCAGTGTAGCGACAGGGGTCAGCACAGATACGCAGTATTTT
>NA|TRBD1|TRBV27|TRBJ1-5
CASSRTGDLNQPQHF
TGTGCCAGCAGTCGAACAGGGGACCTCAATCAGCCCCAGCATTTT
>once|NA|TRBV29-1|TRBJ2-7
CSVVPQDSSYEQYF
TGCAGCGTTGTCCCTCAGGACAGCTCCTACGAGCAGTACTTC
>NA|TRBD2|TRBV29-1|TRBJ2-7
CSVDLAGAYEQYF
TGCAGCGTTGATCTAGCGGGGGCCTACGAGCAGTACTTC
>medium-sized|NA|TRBV6-4|TRBJ2-2
CASSDEGSTGELFF
TGTGCCAGCAGTGACGAAGGGTCCACCGGGGAGCTGTTTTTT
>NA|TRBD2|TRBV4-1|TRBJ2-7
CASSQSLAGPIYEQYF
TGCGCCAGCAGCCAATCGCTAGCGGGACCGATCTACGAGCAGTACTTC
>NA|TRBD1|TRBV27|TRBJ1-1
CASSPQGGVGTEAFF
TGTGCCAGCAGTCCACAGGGGGGGGTTGGCACTGAAGCTTTCTTT
>NA|NA|TRBV29-1|TRBJ2-1
CSAQGTLSYNEQFF
TGCAGCGCGCAGGGGACACTCTCCTACAATGAGCAGTTCTTC
>NA|NA|TRBV29-1|TRBJ1-2
CSVEEQDNRYTF
TGCAGCGTTGAAGAACAGGACAATCGCTACACCTTC
>few|TRBD1|TRBV15|TRBJ2-1
CATSYRGEYNEQFF
TGTGCCACCAGCTACAGGGGGGAGTACAATGAGCAGTTCTTC
>once|NA|TRBV29-1|TRBJ2-7
CSVDGTSYEQYF
TGCAGCGTTGATGGAACGTCCTACGAGCAGTACTTC
>NA|TRBD2|TRBV7-9|TRBJ2-1
CASSLDGGYNEQFF
TGTGCCAGCAGCTTAGACGGGGGGTACAATGAGCAGTTCTTC
>few|NA|TRBV23-1|TRBJ2-5
CASSQSNNEGPGFRETQYF
TGCGCCAGCAGTCAATCGAATAATGAAGGGCCAGGGTTTCGAGAGACCCAGTACTTC
>medium-sized|TRBD1|TRBV5-8|TRBJ2-3
CASSARDRETDTQYF
TGTGCCAGCAGCGCCCGGGACAGGGAGACAGATACGCAGTATTTT
>NA|NA|TRBV5-4|TRBJ2-5
CASSLEWTDVQETQYF
TGTGCCAGCAGCTTGGAGTGGACAGATGTACAAGAGACCCAGTACTTC
>NA|NA|TRBV11-2|TRBJ2-7
CASRGLPYEQYF
TGTGCCAGCAGGGGACTCCCCTACGAGCAGTACTTC